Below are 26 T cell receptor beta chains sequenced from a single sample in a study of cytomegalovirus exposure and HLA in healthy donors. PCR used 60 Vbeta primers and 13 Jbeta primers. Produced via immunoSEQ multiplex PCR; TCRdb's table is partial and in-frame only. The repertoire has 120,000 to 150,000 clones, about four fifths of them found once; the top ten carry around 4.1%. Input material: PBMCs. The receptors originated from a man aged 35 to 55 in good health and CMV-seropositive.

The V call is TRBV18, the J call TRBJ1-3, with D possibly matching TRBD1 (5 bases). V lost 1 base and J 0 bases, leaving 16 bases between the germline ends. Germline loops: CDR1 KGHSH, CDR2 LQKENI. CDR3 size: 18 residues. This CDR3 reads CASSPQNQGPSSGNTIYF. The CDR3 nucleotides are TGTGCCAGCTCACCACAAAACCAGGGTCCCAGCTCTGGAAACACCATATATTTT.

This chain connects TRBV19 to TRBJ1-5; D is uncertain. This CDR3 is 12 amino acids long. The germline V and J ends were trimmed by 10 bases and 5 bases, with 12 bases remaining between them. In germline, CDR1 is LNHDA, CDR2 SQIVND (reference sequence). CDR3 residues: CATAPGYQPQHF. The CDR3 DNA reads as TGTGCCACCGCCCCGGGATATCAGCCCCAGCATTTT.

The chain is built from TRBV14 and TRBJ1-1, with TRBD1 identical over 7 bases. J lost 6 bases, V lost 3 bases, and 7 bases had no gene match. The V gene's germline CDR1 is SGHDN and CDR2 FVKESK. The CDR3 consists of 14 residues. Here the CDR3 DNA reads TGTGCCAGCAGCCAGTTACGGGACAGTCCTGAAGCTTTCTTT. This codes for CASSQLRDSPEAFF.

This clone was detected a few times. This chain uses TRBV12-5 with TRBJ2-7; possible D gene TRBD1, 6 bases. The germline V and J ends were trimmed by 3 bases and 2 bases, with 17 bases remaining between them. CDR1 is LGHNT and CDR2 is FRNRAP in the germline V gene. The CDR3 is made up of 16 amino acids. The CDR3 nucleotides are TGTGCTAGTGGTTTCTCGATATACGGACAGCCCTACGAGCAGTACTTC. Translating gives CASGFSIYGQPYEQYF.

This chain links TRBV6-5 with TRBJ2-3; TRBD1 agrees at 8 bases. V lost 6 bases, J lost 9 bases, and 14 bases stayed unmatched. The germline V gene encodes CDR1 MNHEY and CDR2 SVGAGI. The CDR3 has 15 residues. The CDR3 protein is CASRPWTGSGSTQYF. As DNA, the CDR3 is TGTGCCAGCAGGCCCTGGACAGGGTCGGGATCGACGCAGTATTTT.

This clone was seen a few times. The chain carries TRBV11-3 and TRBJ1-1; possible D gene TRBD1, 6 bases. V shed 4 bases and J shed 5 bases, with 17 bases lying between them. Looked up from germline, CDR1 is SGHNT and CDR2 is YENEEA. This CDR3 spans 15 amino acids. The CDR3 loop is CASSSSGTTGTEAFF. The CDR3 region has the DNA TGTGCCAGCAGCTCCTCCGGGACCACAGGGACTGAAGCTTTCTTT.

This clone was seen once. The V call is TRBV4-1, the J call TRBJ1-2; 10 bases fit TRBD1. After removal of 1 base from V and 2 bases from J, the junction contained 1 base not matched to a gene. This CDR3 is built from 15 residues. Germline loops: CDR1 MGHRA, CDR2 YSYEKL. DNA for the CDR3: TGCGCCAGCAGCCAAGGGGGACAGGGGAACTATGGCTACACCTTC. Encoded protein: CASSQGGQGNYGYTF.

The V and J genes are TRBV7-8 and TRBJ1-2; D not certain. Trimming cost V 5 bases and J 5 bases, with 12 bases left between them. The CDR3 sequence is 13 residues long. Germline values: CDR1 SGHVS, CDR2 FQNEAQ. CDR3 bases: TGTGCCAGCAGCGGAGGCCAGCAATATGGCTACACCTTC. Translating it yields CASSGGQQYGYTF.

The CDR3: CASSRDSEETQYF. The CDR3 DNA reads TGTGCCAGCAGCCGGGACAGCGAAGAGACCCAGTACTTC. The rearrangement joins TRBV5-4 to TRBJ2-5, with 7 bases lining up with TRBD1. V dropped 4 bases and J dropped 3; count of bases not matched to a gene: 3. The CDR3 sequence is 13 residues long. Germline values: CDR1 SGHNT, CDR2 YYREEE (reference sequence).

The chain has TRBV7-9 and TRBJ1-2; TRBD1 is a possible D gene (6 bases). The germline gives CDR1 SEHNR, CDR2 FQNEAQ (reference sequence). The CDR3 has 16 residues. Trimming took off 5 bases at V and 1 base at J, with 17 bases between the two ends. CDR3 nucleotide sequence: TGTGCCAGCAGCCCCTGGGACACCCTTAATAACTATGGCTACACCTTC. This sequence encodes CASSPWDTLNNYGYTF.

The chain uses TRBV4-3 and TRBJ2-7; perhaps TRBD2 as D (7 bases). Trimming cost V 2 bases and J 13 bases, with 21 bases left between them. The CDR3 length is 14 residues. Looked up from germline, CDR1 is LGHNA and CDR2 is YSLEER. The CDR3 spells CASSQQGRASVLYF. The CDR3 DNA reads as TGCGCCAGCAGCCAACAGGGGAGGGCATCCGTCCTCTACTTC.

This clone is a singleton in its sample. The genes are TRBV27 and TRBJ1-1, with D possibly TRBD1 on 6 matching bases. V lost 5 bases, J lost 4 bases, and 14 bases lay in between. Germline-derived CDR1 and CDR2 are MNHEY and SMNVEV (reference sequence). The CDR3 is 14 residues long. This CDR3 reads CASSNRAASTEAFF. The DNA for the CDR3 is TGTGCCAGCAGTAACAGGGCTGCGAGCACTGAAGCTTTCTTT.

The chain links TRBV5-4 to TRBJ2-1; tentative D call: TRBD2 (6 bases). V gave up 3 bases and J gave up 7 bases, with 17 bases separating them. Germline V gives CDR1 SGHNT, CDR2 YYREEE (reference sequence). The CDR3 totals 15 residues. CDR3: CASSYGTSRRNEQFF. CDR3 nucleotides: TGTGCCAGCAGCTACGGGACTTCGAGGAGGAATGAGCAGTTCTTC.

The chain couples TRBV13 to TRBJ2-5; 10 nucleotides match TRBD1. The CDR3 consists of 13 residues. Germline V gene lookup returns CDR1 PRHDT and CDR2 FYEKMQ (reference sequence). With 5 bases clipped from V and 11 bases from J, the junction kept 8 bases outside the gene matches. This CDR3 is CASSRDRGTEQYF. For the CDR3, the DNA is TGTGCCAGCAGCCGGGACAGGGGAACAGAGCAGTACTTC. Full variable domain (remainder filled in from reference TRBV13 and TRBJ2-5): AAGVIQSPRHLIKEKRETATLKCYPIPRHDTVYWYQQGPGQDPQFLISFYEKMQSDKGSIPDRFSAQQFSDYHSELNMSSLELGDSALYFCASSRDRGTEQYFGPGTRLLVL.

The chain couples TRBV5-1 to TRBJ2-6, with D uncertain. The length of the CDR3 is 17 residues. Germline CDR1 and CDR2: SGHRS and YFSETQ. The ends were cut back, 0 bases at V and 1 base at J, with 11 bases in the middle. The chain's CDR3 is CASSLATQASGANVLTF. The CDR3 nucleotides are TGCGCCAGCAGCTTGGCTACCCAGGCATCTGGGGCCAACGTCCTGACTTTC.

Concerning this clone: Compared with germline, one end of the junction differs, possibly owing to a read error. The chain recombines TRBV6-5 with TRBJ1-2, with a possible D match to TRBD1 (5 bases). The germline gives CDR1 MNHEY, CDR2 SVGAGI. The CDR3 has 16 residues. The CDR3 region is CASSYSPGGAGPPASF. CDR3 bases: TGTGCCAGCAGTTACTCGCCGGGAGGGGCAGGCCCTCCGGCCTCCTTC.

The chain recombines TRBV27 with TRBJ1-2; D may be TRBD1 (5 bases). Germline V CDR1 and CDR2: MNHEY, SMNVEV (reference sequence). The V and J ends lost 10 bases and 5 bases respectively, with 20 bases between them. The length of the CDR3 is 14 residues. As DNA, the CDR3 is TGTGCCACCTCCCTCCGGGGGGGTTGGTATGGCTACACCTTC. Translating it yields CATSLRGGWYGYTF.

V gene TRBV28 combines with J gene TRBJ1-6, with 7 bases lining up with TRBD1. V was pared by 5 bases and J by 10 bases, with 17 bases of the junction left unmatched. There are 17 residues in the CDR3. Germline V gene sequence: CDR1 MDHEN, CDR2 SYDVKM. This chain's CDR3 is CASSTPKGGSGKSPLHF. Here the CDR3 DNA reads TGTGCCAGCAGTACCCCGAAAGGGGGCTCCGGGAAATCACCCCTCCACTTT.

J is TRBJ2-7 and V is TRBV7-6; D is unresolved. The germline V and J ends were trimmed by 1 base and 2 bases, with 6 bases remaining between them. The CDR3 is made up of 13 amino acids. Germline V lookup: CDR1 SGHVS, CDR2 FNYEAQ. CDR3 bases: TGTGCCAGCAGCTTAGTCGACACCTACGAGCAGTACTTC. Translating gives CASSLVDTYEQYF.

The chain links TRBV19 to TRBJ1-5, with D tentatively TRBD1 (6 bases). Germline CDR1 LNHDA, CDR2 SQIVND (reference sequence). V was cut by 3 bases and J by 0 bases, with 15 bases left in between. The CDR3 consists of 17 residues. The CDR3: CASSIGTPRGSNQPQHF. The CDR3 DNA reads TGTGCCAGTAGTATCGGGACACCCAGGGGTAGCAATCAGCCCCAGCATTTT.

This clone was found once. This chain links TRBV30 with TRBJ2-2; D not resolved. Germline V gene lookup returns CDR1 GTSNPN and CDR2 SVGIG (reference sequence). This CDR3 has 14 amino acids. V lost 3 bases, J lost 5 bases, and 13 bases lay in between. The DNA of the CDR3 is TGTGCCTGGAGACCTCCCCGGCGGACCGGGGAGCTGTTTTTT. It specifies CAWRPPRRTGELFF.

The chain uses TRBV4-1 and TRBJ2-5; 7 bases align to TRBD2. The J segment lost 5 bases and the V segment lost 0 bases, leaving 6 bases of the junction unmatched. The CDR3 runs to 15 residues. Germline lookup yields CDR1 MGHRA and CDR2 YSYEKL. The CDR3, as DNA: TGCGCCAGCAGCCAAGAAAAGTGGGGGGGGGAGACCCAGTACTTC. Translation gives CASSQEKWGGETQYF.

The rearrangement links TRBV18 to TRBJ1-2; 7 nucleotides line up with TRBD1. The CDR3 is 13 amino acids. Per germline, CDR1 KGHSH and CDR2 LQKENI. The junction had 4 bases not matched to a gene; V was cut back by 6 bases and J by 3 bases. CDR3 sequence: CASSPGQDYGYTF. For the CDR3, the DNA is TGTGCCAGCTCTCCAGGACAGGACTATGGCTACACCTTC. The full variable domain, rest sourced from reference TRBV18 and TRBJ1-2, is NAGVMQNPRHLVRRRGQEARLRCSPMKGHSHVYWYRQLPEEGLKFMVYLQKENIIDESGMPKERFSAEFPKEGPSILRIQQVVRGDSAAYFCASSPGQDYGYTFGSGTRLTVV.

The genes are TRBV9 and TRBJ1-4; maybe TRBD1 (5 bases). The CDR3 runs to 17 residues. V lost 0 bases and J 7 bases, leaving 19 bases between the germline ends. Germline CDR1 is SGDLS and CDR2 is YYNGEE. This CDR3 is CASSVGPAGQYSEKLFF. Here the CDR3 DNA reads TGTGCCAGCAGCGTAGGTCCTGCGGGGCAGTACTCTGAAAAACTGTTTTTT.

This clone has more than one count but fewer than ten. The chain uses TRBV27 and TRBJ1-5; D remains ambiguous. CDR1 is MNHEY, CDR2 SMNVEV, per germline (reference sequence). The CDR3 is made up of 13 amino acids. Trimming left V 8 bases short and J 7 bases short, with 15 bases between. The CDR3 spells CASPFPGRQPQHF. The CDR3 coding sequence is TGTGCCAGCCCCTTCCCGGGGAGGCAGCCCCAGCATTTT.

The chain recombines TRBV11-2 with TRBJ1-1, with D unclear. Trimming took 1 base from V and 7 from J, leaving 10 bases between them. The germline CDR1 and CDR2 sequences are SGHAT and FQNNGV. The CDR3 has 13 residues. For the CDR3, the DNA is TGTGCCAGCAGCTTAGTGACGCAGGTTGAAGCTTTCTTT. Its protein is CASSLVTQVEAFF. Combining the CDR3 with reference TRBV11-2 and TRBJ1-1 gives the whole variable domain EAGVAQSPRYKIIEKRQSVAFWCNPISGHATLYWYQQILGQGPKLLIQFQNNGVVDDSQLPKDRFSAERLKGVDSTLKIQPAKLEDSAVYLCASSLVTQVEAFFGQGTRLTVV.